The entry below describes one T cell receptor beta chain. This sample is part of a study of immune evolution from preneoplasia to lung adenocarcinoma. Data came from immunoSEQ multiplex PCR; TCRdb stores just in-frame clones and leaves some out. The table lists approximately 4,300 clones, approximately 90% of them singletons. J lost 1 base, V lost 2 bases, and 6 bases had no gene match. The V gene's germline CDR1 is MDHEN and CDR2 SYDVKM. This CDR3 has 17 amino acids. V usage is TRBV28 and J usage is TRBJ1-4, with 8 bases matching TRBD1. This clonotype was obtained from a person aged 55-80 years with lung adenocarcinoma. Sample: FFPE lung adenocarcinoma in situ tissue. The CDR3 DNA follows: TGTGCCAGCAGTTTAAGGTCAGGGGGCCTAACTAATGAAAAACTGTTTTTT. It encodes CASSLRSGGLTNEKLFF.